This TCR delta chain was documented in a study of Vδ1+ human thymocytes. Whole-study results and caveats: Thymic TRG and TRD repertoires appeared highly polyclonal, with Gaussian CDR3 length distributions.

RNA was extracted from the cells and then reverse transcribed. Pooled V-gene forward primers with one constant-region reverse primer generated the CDR3 amplicons by multiplex PCR. TCRdb reprocessed the multiplex PCR reads using CATT. Of about 55,000 delta-chain clones in the sample, more than 15% were seen once. The CDR3 is 23 amino acids. Germline V lookup: CDR1 TSWWSYY, CDR2 QGS. V gave up 2 bases and J gave up 0 bases; unmatched junction bases: 22. A few counts support this clone. The antigen is unknown. This sequence originates from a boy under two years old who had congenital heart surgery. This chain connects TRDV1 to TRDJ1; 12 bases agree with TRDD3. The sample was Vdelta1+ gamma-delta thymocytes from the thymus. Subset of the sample: FACS-sorted CD3+ TCRalphabeta- TCRVdelta1+ TCRVdelta2- thymocytes. CDR3 sequence: CALGEDLPPGTGGYLEYTDKLIF. In DNA form, the CDR3 reads TGTGCTCTTGGGGAAGATTTACCTCCCGGTACTGGGGGATACCTTGAGTACACCGATAAACTCATCTTT.